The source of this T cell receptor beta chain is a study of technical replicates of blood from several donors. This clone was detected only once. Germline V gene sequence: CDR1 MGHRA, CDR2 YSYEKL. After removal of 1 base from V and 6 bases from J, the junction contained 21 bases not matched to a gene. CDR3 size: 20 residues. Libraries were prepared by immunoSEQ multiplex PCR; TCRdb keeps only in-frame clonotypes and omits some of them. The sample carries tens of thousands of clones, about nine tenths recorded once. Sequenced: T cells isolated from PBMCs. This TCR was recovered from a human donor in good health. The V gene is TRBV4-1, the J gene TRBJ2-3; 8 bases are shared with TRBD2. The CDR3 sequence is CASSQVRLAGIPGGADTQYF. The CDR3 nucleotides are TGCGCCAGCAGCCAAGTCCGTCTAGCGGGTATCCCGGGGGGGGCCGATACGCAGTATTTT.